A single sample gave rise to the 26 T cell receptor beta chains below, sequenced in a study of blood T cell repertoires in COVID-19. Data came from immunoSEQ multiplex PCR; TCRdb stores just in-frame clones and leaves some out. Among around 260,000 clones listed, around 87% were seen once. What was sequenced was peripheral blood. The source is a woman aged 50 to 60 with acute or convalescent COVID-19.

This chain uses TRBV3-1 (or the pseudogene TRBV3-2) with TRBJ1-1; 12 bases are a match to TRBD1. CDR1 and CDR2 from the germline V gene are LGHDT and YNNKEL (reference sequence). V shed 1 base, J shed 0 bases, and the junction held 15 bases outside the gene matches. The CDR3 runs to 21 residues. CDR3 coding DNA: TGTGCCAGCAGCCAAGCTTCCGGGACAGGGGGCAGAATCCCCATGAACACTGAAGCTTTCTTT. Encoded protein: CASSQASGTGGRIPMNTEAFF.

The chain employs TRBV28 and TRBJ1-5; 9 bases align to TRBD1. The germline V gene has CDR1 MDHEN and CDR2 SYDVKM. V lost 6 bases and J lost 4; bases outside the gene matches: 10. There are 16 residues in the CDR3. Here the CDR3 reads CASRRGGTGRNQPQHF. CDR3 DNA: TGTGCCAGCAGGAGAGGTGGGACAGGGAGAAATCAGCCCCAGCATTTT.

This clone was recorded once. The CDR3 reads CASSRADRAYGYTF. The CDR3 region has the DNA TGTGCCAGCAGCAGAGCAGACAGGGCCTATGGCTACACCTTC. J is TRBJ1-2 and V is TRBV7-2, with 7 bases matching TRBD1. The CDR3 extends over 14 amino acids. Germline trimming cut 5 bases from V and 4 bases from J; bases unmatched to any gene: 7. CDR1 and CDR2 (germline): SGHTA, FQGNSA.

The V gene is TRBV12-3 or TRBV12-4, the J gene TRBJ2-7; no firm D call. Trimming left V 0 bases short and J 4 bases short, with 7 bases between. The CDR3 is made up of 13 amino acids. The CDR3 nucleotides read TGTGCCAGCAGTTTAGCTGGCAGTTACGAGCAGTACTTC. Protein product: CASSLAGSYEQYF.

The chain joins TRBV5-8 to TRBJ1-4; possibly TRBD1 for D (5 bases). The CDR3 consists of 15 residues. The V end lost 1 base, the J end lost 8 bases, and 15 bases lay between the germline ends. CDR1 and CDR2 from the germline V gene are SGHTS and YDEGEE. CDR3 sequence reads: CASSLLVGAGEKLFF. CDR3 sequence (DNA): TGTGCCAGCAGCTTGTTGGTAGGGGCAGGCGAAAAACTGTTTTTT.

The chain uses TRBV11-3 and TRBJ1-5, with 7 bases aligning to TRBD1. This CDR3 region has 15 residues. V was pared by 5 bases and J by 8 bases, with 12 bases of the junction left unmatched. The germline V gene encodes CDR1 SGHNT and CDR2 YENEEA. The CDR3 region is CASSARQGSGKPQHF. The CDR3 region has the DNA TGTGCCAGCAGCGCTAGACAGGGCTCAGGGAAGCCCCAGCATTTT.

CDR3 sequence reads: CASRDTRHNNEKLFF. The CDR3 DNA follows: TGTGCCAGCAGAGATACCCGACATAATAATGAAAAACTGTTTTTT. The chain links TRBV6-5 to TRBJ1-4; D ambiguous. Per germline, CDR1 MNHEY and CDR2 SVGAGI. V shed 6 bases and J shed 4 bases, with 15 bases lying between them. The CDR3 totals 15 residues.

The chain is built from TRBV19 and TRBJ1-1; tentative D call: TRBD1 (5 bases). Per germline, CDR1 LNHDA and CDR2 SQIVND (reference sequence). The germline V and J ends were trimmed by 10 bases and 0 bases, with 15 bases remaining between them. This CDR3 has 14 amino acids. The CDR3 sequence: CAIASAGMNTEAFF. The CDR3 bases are TGTGCCATCGCCTCGGCAGGGATGAACACTGAAGCTTTCTTT.

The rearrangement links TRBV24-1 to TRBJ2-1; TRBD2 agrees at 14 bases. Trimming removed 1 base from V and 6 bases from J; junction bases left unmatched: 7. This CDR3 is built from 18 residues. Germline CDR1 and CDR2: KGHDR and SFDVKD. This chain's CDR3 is CATSDFGLAGGSVNEQFF. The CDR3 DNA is TGTGCCACCAGTGATTTCGGACTAGCGGGAGGTTCTGTCAATGAGCAGTTCTTC.

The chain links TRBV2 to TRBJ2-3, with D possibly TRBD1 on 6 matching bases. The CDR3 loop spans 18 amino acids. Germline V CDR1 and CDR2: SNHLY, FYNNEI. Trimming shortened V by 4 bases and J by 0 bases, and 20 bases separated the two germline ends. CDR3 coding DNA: TGTGCCAGCAGTGTCCCACAAACAGGGAAGCACAGCACAGATACGCAGTATTTT. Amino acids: CASSVPQTGKHSTDTQYF.

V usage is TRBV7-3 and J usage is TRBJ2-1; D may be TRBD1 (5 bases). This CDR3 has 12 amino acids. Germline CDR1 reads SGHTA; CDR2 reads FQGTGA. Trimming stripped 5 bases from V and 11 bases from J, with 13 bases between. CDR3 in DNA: TGTGCCAGCAGCCCCAACCAGGACAAGCAGTTCTTC. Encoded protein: CASSPNQDKQFF.

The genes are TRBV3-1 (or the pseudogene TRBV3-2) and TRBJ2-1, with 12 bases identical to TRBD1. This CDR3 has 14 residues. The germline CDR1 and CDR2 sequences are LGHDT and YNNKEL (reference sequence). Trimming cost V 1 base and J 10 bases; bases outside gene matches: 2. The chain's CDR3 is CASSQGGTGGEQFF. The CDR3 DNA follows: TGTGCCAGCAGCCAAGGTGGGACAGGGGGCGAGCAGTTCTTC.

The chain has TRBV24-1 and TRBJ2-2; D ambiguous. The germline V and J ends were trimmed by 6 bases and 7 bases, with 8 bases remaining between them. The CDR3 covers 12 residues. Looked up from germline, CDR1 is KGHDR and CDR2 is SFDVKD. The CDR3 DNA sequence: TGTGCCACCAGTCTAGATGACGGGGAGCTGTTTTTT. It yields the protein CATSLDDGELFF.

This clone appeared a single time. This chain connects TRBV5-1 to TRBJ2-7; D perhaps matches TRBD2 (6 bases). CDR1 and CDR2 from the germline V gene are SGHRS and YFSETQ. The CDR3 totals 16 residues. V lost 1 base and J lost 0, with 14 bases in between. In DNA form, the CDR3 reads TGCGCCAGCAGCTTGAGAGGGGCCGGGAGCTCCTACGAGCAGTACTTC. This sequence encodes CASSLRGAGSSYEQYF.

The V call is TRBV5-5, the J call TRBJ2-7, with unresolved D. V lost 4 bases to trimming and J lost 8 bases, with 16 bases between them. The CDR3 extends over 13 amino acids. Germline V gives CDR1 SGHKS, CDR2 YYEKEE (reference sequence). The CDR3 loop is CASSLPLSRQQYF. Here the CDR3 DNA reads TGTGCCAGCAGCCTACCATTGTCCAGGCAGCAGTACTTC. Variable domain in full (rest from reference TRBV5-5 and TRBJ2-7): DAGVTQSPTHLIKTRGQQVTLRCSPISGHKSVSWYQQVLGQGPQFIFQYYEKEERGRGNFPDRFSARQFPNYSSELNVNALLLGDSALYLCASSLPLSRQQYFGPGTRLTVT.

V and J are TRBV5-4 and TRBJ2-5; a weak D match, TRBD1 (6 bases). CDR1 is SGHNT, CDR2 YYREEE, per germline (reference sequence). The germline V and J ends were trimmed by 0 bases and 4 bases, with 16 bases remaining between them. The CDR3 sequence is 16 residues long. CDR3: CASSLVGGERGETQYF. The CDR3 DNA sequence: TGTGCCAGCAGCTTGGTAGGGGGAGAGCGTGGAGAGACCCAGTACTTC. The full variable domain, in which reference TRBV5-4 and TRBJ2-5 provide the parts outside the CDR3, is ETGVTQSPTHLIKTRGQQVTLRCSSQSGHNTVSWYQQALGQGPQFIFQYYREEENGRGNFPPRFSGLQFPNYSSELNVNALELDDSALYLCASSLVGGERGETQYFGPGTRLLVL.

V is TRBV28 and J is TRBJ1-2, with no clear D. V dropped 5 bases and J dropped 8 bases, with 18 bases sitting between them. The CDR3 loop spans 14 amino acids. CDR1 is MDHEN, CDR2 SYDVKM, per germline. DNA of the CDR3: TGTGCCAGCAGTACTCCACAACGGTTGGGCGGCTACACCTTC. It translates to CASSTPQRLGGYTF.

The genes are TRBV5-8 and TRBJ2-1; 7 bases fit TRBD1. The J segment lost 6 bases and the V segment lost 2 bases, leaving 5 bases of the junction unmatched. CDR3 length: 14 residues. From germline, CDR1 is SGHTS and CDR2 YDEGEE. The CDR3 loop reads CASSFRQGSNEQFF. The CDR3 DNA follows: TGTGCCAGCAGCTTTAGACAGGGTAGCAATGAGCAGTTCTTC.

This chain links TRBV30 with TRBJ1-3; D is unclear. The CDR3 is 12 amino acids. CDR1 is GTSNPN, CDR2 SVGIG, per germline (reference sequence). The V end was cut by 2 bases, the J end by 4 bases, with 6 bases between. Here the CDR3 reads CAWSTFGNTIYF. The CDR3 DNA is TGTGCCTGGAGTACTTTCGGAAACACCATATATTTT.

In nucleotides, the CDR3 is TGTGCCAGCAGCTTGCTTGGGACTAGCGGAGAATACAATGAGCAGTTCTTC. The encoded protein is CASSLLGTSGEYNEQFF. The V and J genes are TRBV5-4 and TRBJ2-1; TRBD2 agrees at 11 bases. The length of the CDR3 is 17 residues. V dropped 1 base and J dropped 4; count of bases not matched to a gene: 7. Germline CDR1 SGHNT, CDR2 YYREEE (reference sequence).

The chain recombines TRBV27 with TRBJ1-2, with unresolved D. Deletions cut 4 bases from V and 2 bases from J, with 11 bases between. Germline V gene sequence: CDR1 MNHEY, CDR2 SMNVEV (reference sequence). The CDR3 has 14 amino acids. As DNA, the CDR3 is TGTGCCAGCAGTTCGCGGGCGGCAAACTATGGCTACACCTTC. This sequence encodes CASSSRAANYGYTF.

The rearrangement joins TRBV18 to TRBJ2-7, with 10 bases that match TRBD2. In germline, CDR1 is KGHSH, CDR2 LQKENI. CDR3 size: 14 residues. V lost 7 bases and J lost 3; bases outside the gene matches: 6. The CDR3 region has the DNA TGTGCCAGCTGCCTCCTAGCGGGAGACTACGAGCAGTACTTC. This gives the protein CASCLLAGDYEQYF.

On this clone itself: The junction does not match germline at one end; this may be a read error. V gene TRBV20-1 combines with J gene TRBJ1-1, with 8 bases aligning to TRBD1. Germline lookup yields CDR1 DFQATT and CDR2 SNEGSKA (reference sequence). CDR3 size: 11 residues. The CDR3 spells CSARDRAEVFF. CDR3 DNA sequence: TGCAGTGCTAGGGACAGGGCTGAAGTTTTCTTT.

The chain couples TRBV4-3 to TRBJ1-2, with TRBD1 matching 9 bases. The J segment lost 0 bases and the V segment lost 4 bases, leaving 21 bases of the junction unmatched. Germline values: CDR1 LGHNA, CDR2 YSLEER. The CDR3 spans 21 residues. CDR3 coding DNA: TGCGCCAGCAGCCCGACCGGGACAGGGCTATCCCGAAAGCTCCCTAACTATGGCTACACCTTC. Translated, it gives CASSPTGTGLSRKLPNYGYTF.

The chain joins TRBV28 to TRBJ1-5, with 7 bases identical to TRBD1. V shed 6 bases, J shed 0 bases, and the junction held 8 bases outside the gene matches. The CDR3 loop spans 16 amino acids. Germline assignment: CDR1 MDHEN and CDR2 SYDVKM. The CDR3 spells CASSFPRTGSNQPQHF. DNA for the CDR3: TGTGCCAGCAGCTTTCCTCGGACAGGTAGCAATCAGCCCCAGCATTTT.

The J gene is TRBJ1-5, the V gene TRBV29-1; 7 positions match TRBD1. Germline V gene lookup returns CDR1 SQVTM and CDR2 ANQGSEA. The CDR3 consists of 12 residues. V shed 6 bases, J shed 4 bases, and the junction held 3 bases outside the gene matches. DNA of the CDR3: TGCAGCGTAGTGACAGGGAATCAGCCCCAGCATTTT. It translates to CSVVTGNQPQHF.